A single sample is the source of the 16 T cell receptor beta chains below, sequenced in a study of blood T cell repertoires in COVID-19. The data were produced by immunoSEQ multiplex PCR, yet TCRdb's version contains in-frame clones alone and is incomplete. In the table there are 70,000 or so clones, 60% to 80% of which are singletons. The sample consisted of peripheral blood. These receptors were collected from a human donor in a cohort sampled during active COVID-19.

The DNA of the CDR3 is TGTGCCAGCAGTGAAGCAGCGGGAGCGGGAGATACGCAGTATTTT. Its translation: CASSEAAGAGDTQYF. The chain employs TRBV6-1 and TRBJ2-3; TRBD2 matches 8 bases. This CDR3 is built from 15 residues. V shed 0 bases and J 5 bases; nucleotides not matched to a gene: 4. In germline, CDR1 is MNHNS, CDR2 SASEGT.

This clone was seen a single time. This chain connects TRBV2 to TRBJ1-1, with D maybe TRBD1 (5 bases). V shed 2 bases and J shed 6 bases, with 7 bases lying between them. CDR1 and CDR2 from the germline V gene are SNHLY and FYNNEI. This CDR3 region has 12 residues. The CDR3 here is CASSEQGPEAFF. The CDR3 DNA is TGTGCCAGCAGTGAACAGGGCCCTGAAGCTTTCTTT.

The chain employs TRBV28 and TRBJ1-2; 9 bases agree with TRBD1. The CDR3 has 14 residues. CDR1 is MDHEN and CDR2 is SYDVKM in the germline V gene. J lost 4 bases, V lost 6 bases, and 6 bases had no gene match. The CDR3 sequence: CASRRTGVSYGYTF. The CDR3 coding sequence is TGTGCCAGCAGAAGGACAGGGGTAAGCTATGGCTACACCTTC.

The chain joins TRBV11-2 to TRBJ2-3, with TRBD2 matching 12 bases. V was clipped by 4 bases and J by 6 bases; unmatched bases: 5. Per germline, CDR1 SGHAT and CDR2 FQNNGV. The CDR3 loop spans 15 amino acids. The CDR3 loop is CASSSWTSGMDTQYF. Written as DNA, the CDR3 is TGTGCCAGCAGCTCCTGGACTAGCGGGATGGATACGCAGTATTTT. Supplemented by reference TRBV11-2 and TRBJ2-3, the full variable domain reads EAGVAQSPRYKIIEKRQSVAFWCNPISGHATLYWYQQILGQGPKLLIQFQNNGVVDDSQLPKDRFSAERLKGVDSTLKIQPAKLEDSAVYLCASSSWTSGMDTQYFGPGTRLTVL.

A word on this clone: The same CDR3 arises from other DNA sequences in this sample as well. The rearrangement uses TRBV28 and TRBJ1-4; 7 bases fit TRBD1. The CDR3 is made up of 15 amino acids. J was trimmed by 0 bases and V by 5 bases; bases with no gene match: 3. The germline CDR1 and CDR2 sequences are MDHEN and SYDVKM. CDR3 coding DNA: TGTGCCAGCAGTCTAGGGGGCGCAACTAATGAAAAACTGTTTTTT. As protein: CASSLGGATNEKLFF.

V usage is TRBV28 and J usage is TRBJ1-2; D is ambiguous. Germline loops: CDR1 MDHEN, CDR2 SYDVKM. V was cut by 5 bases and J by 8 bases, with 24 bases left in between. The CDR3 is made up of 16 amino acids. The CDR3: CASSPLRDPDSRGYTF. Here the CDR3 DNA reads TGTGCCAGCAGTCCGCTCCGGGATCCCGACTCTCGGGGCTACACCTTC.

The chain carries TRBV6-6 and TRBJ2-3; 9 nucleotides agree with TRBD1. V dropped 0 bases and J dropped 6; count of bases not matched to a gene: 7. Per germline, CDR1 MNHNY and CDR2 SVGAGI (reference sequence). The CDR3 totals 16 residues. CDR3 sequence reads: CASSYSNRGRRDTQYF. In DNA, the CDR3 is TGTGCCAGCAGTTACTCGAACAGGGGGCGGCGGGATACGCAGTATTTT.

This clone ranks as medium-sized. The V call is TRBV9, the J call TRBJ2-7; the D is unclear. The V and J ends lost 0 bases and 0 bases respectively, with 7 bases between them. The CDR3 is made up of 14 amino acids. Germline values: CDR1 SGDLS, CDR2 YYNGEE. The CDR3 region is CASSVGHGSYEQYF. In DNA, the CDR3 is TGTGCCAGCAGCGTAGGTCACGGCTCCTACGAGCAGTACTTC.

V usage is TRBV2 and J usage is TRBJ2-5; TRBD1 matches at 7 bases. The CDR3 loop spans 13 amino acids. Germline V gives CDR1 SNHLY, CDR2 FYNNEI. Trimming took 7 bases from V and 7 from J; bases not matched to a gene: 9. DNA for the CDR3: TGTGCCAGCACAACAGGGGTTGGAGGGACCCAGTACTTC. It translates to CASTTGVGGTQYF.

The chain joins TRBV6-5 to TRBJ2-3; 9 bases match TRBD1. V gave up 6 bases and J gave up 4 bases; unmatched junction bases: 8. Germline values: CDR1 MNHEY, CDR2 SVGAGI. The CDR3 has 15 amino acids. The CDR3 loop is CASRQTGGVSDTQYF. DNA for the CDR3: TGTGCCAGCAGACAGACAGGGGGGGTCTCAGATACGCAGTATTTT.

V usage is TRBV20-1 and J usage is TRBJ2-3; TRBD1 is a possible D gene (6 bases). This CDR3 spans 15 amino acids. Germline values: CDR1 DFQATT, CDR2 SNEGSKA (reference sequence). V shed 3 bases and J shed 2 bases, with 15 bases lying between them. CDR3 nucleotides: TGCAGTGCTAGTAGCCGGGACACCATCACAGATACGCAGTATTTT. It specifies CSASSRDTITDTQYF.

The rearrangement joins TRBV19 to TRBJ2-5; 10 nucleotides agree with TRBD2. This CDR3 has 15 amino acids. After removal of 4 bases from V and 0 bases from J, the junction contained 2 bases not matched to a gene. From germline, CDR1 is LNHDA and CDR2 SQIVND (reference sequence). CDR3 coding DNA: TGTGCCAGTAGTAAGGGACTAGCGAACCAAGAGACCCAGTACTTC. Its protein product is CASSKGLANQETQYF.

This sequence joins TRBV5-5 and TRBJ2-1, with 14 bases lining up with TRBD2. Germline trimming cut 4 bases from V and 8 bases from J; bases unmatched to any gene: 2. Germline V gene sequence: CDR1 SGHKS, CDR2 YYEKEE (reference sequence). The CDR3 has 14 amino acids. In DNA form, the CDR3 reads TGTGCCAGCAGCCGACTAGCGGGAGGGCATGAGCAGTTCTTC. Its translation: CASSRLAGGHEQFF.

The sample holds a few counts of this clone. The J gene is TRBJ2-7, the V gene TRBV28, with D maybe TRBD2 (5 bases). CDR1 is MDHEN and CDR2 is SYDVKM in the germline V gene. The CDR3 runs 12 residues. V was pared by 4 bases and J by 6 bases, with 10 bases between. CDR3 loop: CASSSGVSEQYF. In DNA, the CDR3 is TGTGCCAGCAGTTCCGGGGTAAGCGAGCAGTACTTC.

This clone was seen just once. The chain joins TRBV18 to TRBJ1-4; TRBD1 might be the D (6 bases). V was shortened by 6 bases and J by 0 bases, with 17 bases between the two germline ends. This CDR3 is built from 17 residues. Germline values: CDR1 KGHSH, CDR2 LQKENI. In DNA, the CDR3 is TGTGCCAGCTCGCTTGCCGGACAGATTGCAACTAATGAAAAACTGTTTTTT. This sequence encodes CASSLAGQIATNEKLFF.

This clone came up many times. In DNA form, the CDR3 reads TGTGCCAGTACGATGGGCCAGGGCCTGGACAAAAACATTCAGTACTTC. The encoded protein is CASTMGQGLDKNIQYF. The chain carries TRBV19 and TRBJ2-4, with D possibly TRBD1 on 5 matching bases. There are 16 residues in the CDR3. The V end was cut by 7 bases, the J end by 3 bases, with 19 bases between. Germline V gene sequence: CDR1 LNHDA, CDR2 SQIVND (reference sequence).